This TCR beta chain emerged from a study of T cell responses to AZD1222 COVID-19 vaccine. Study findings and constraints: The donors showed a predominance of white British ancestry and of females, with possible underestimation of clonal diversity. With dominance at 160-218 and 743-854, vaccine-associated CD4 TCRs spanned spike.

As concerns this clone: Its specificity is not known.

CDR1 SGHAT and CDR2 FQDESV come from the germline V gene (reference sequence). Trimming removed 4 bases from V and 5 bases from J, with 14 bases in between. This CDR3 is 14 amino acids long. Sequenced by immunoSEQ multiplex PCR; TCRdb stores in-frame clones only, minus some. This table has about 77,000 clones, roughly 90% appearing once. Specimen: peripheral blood, collected 28 days after the second AZD1222 dose. The chain couples TRBV11-1 to TRBJ1-1; D ambiguous. The TCR sequence derives from an adult who received the AZD1222 COVID-19 vaccine. The CDR3 DNA reads as TGTGCCAGCAGCTCACCATCCCTCCGGACTGAAGCTTTCTTT. Translation gives CASSSPSLRTEAFF. Looking up the rest from reference TRBV11-1 and TRBJ1-1 gives the full variable domain: EAEVAQSPRYKITEKSQAVAFWCDPISGHATLYWYRQILGQGPELLVQFQDESVVDDSQLPKDRFSAERLKGVDSTLKIQPAELGDSAMYLCASSSPSLRTEAFFGQGTRLTVV.